The next 31 T cell receptor beta chains were all read from a single sample in a study of T cells in Graves' hyperthyroidism and ophthalmopathy (dated by TCRdb to between 2019 and 2020). Receptors were amplified or captured by multiplex PCR. Instrument used: Illumina HiSeq 2000. TCR beta CDR3 regions were amplified from RNA transcripts. A first-round RT-PCR of the TCR CDR3 used the HTBI primer set with the Qiagen OneStep RT-PCR kit. TCRdb ran its own pipeline on the public reads, namely fastp trimming at Q25 and MiXCR clone calling, and kept in-frame beta chains. Here each entry gathers all rows of one CDR3 protein and keeps the most common genes and DNA. The sample table holds 450,000 to 650,000 distinct CDR3 sequences, of which 14% were seen once. More than 6% of the sample is in the top ten clones. Sequencing was performed on blood. The receptors were gathered from a woman aged 18-35 years with Graves' ophthalmopathy.

This clonotype came up many times. The genes are TRBV27 and TRBJ1-6; D unresolved. The V gene's germline CDR1 is MNHEY and CDR2 SMNVEV (reference sequence). There are 12 residues in the CDR3. V lost 6 bases to trimming and J lost 12 bases, with 12 bases between them. CDR3 nucleotide sequence: TGTGCCAGCAGCGTAGGGTTGGGACCCCTCCACTTT. It is translated as CASSVGLGPLHF.

This clonotype was found a few times. The chain uses TRBV3-1 and TRBJ2-2, with 10 nucleotides matching TRBD2. CDR3 size: 17 residues. The junction had 5 bases not matched to a gene; V was cut back by 0 bases and J by 4 bases. Germline values: CDR1 LGHDT, CDR2 YNNKEL (reference sequence). The CDR3 loop is CASSQETSGTGTGELFF. DNA for the CDR3: TGTGCCAGCAGCCAAGAAACTAGCGGGACGGGCACCGGGGAGCTGTTTTTT.

V usage is TRBV5-6 and J usage is TRBJ2-5; 7 positions agree with TRBD1. The CDR3 extends over 15 amino acids. The trim removed 6 bases at V and 3 bases at J, leaving 11 bases unmatched. Germline-derived CDR1 and CDR2 are SGHDT and YYEEEE. The DNA of the CDR3 is TGTGCCAGCACCCCGACAGGGAGTTTTGAAGAGACCCAGTACTTC. It codes for CASTPTGSFEETQYF.

This clonotype was counted many times. J is TRBJ1-1 and V is TRBV5-1; D is perhaps TRBD1 (6 bases). This CDR3 has 16 amino acids. Germline CDR1 SGHRS, CDR2 YFSETQ. The ends were cut back, 3 bases at V and 1 base at J, with 16 bases in the middle. This chain's CDR3 is CASSYPQTGGNTEAFF. CDR3 sequence (DNA): TGCGCCAGCAGCTATCCACAGACAGGAGGGAACACTGAAGCTTTCTTT.

J is TRBJ1-5 and V is TRBV15; TRBD1 matches 9 bases. This CDR3 is 15 amino acids long. CDR1 LNHNV and CDR2 YYDKDF come from the germline V gene (reference sequence). J lost 6 bases, V lost 5 bases, and 8 bases had no gene match. CDR3 residues: CATSLQGANGQPQHF. The CDR3 DNA sequence: TGTGCCACCAGCCTACAGGGGGCTAACGGTCAGCCCCAGCATTTT.

This clonotype was counted at least ten times. This rearrangement joins TRBV28 to TRBJ1-1; D uncertain. The CDR3 loop spans 13 amino acids. Germline V gives CDR1 MDHEN, CDR2 SYDVKM. With 3 bases removed from V and 8 bases from J, the gap between germline ends came to 13 bases. The CDR3 reads CASSFVEPSEAFF. DNA for the CDR3: TGTGCCAGCAGTTTCGTAGAGCCTTCCGAAGCTTTCTTT.

This clonotype was seen many times. V and J are TRBV7-8 and TRBJ2-1, with 8 positions matching TRBD1. V lost 6 bases to trimming and J lost 3 bases; unmatched junction nucleotides: 10. Germline V gene lookup returns CDR1 SGHVS and CDR2 FQNEAQ. The CDR3 contains 16 residues. CDR3: CASRLARDRGYNEQFF. In DNA form, the CDR3 reads TGTGCCAGCAGGCTTGCTCGTGACAGGGGCTACAATGAGCAGTTCTTC.

In its sample, this clonotype was seen a few times. The J gene is TRBJ2-1, the V gene TRBV3-1; 10 bases map to TRBD1. Germline loops: CDR1 LGHDT, CDR2 YNNKEL (reference sequence). V shed 4 bases and J 8 bases; nucleotides not matched to a gene: 8. The CDR3 totals 15 residues. CDR3 coding DNA: TGTGCCAGCAGCCCCGGGACAGGGGAGGGCGATGAGCAGTTCTTC. Translating it yields CASSPGTGEGDEQFF.

This clonotype was picked up a small number of times. This chain's CDR3 is CASSITGQVTYEQYF. DNA of the CDR3: TGTGCCAGTAGTATCACGGGACAGGTGACCTACGAGCAGTACTTC. The chain has TRBV19 and TRBJ2-7; 8 positions agree with TRBD1. CDR3 length: 15 residues. The J segment lost 2 bases and the V segment lost 3 bases, leaving 6 bases of the junction unmatched. Germline values: CDR1 LNHDA, CDR2 SQIVND (reference sequence).

This clonotype occurred a few times. The chain combines TRBV5-1 with TRBJ1-5; 10 nucleotides line up with TRBD1. This CDR3 contains 14 residues. Germline assignment: CDR1 SGHRS and CDR2 YFSETQ. The trim removed 4 bases at V and 7 bases at J, leaving 5 bases unmatched. The CDR3 DNA is TGCGCCAGCAGCGCTGGGACAGGGGCACAGCCCCAGCATTTT. Residues: CASSAGTGAQPQHF. The full variable domain, completed using reference TRBV5-1 and TRBJ1-5, is KAGVTQTPRYLIKTRGQQVTLSCSPISGHRSVSWYQQTPGQGLQFLFEYFSETQRNKGNFPGRFSGRQFSNSRSEMNVSTLELGDSALYLCASSAGTGAQPQHFGDGTRLSIL.

This clonotype was seen at least ten times. Here the CDR3 DNA reads TGTGCCAGCAGTTTTGGCGGGACAGCTCTTTATGGCTACACCTTC. Translation gives CASSFGGTALYGYTF. V usage is TRBV12-3 or TRBV12-4 and J usage is TRBJ1-2, with TRBD1 matching 7 bases. The CDR3 has 15 amino acids. V lost 3 bases, J lost 5 bases, and 9 bases stayed unmatched.

The gene calls are TRBV30 and TRBJ1-4, with 10 nucleotides matching TRBD1. Germline-derived CDR1 and CDR2 are GTSNPN and SVGIG (reference sequence). This CDR3 region has 17 residues. V lost 4 bases to trimming and J lost 1 base; unmatched junction nucleotides: 9. CDR3 region: CAWTLLGTGVTNEKLFF. CDR3 coding DNA: TGTGCCTGGACTCTACTCGGGACAGGGGTAACTAATGAAAAACTGTTTTTT.

Ten or more counts support this clonotype. The V call is TRBV28, the J call TRBJ2-7, with 7 positions matching TRBD2. CDR3 length: 18 residues. After removal of 1 base from V and 0 bases from J, the junction contained 12 bases not matched to a gene. Germline V gives CDR1 MDHEN, CDR2 SYDVKM. The CDR3 nucleotides read TGTGCCAGCAGTTTATTAAAACAGATGGGGAGGGGCTCCTACGAGCAGTACTTC. It encodes CASSLLKQMGRGSYEQYF.

This clonotype has just a few counts. For the CDR3, the DNA is TGCAGCGTTGGGGAGGGTCCCTACGAGCAGTACTTC. Translated, it gives CSVGEGPYEQYF. V gene TRBV29-1 combines with J gene TRBJ2-7, with 7 bases fitting TRBD2. CDR1 is SQVTM, CDR2 ANQGSEA, per germline. CDR3 length: 12 amino acids. With V trimmed by 4 bases and J by 2 bases, 2 bases remained unmatched.

This clonotype has ten or more counts. V is TRBV28 and J is TRBJ2-3, with 13 bases aligning to TRBD2. V was clipped by 6 bases and J by 1 base; unmatched bases: 4. CDR1 and CDR2 (germline): MDHEN, SYDVKM. The CDR3 is 16 residues long. CDR3: CASRPGTSGGTDTQYF. CDR3 nucleotide sequence: TGTGCCAGCAGGCCAGGGACTAGCGGGGGCACAGATACGCAGTATTTT.

This clonotype has a count of ten or more. The rearrangement uses TRBV7-9 and TRBJ1-1; no clear D. Germline V gene lookup returns CDR1 SEHNR and CDR2 FQNEAQ (reference sequence). The CDR3 sequence is 13 residues long. The ends were cut back, 6 bases at V and 3 bases at J, with 11 bases in the middle. Here the CDR3 DNA reads TGTGCCAGCAGTTTATCGGGTTACACTGAAGCTTTCTTT. Encoded protein: CASSLSGYTEAFF.

There are many counts of this clonotype. The rearrangement uses TRBV7-2 and TRBJ2-3; D not certain. Germline values: CDR1 SGHTA, CDR2 FQGNSA. The V end was cut by 4 bases, the J end by 1 base, with 18 bases between. The CDR3 is 17 amino acids. CDR3 sequence: CASSSSLGSRGTDTQYF. The CDR3 DNA is TGTGCCAGCAGCTCCTCTCTAGGCTCTCGGGGCACAGATACGCAGTATTTT.

This clonotype was recorded a few times. V gene TRBV30 combines with J gene TRBJ2-3; unclear D gene. Trimming took off 2 bases at V and 5 bases at J, with 5 bases between the two ends. Germline V gene lookup returns CDR1 GTSNPN and CDR2 SVGIG (reference sequence). The CDR3 is made up of 11 amino acids. The CDR3 DNA is TGTGCCTGGAGTCGTAAAGATACGCAGTATTTT. This sequence encodes CAWSRKDTQYF. The full variable domain, rest sourced from reference TRBV30 and TRBJ2-3, is SQTIHQWPATLVQPVGSPLSLECTVEGTSNPNLYWYRQAAGRGLQLLFYSVGIGQISSEVPQNLSASRPQDRQFILSSKKLLLSDSGFYLCAWSRKDTQYFGPGTRLTVL.

This chain links TRBV11-3 with TRBJ1-1; D not resolved. Germline loops: CDR1 SGHNT, CDR2 YENEEA. The V and J ends lost 2 bases and 4 bases respectively, with 14 bases between them. The CDR3 extends over 15 amino acids. CDR3 amino acids: CASSLTSGWRTEAFF. DNA for the CDR3: TGTGCCAGCAGCTTAACTAGCGGGTGGCGCACTGAAGCTTTCTTT.

This clonotype was recorded at least ten times. The genes are TRBV12-3 or TRBV12-4 and TRBJ2-7; 9 nucleotides match TRBD1. Losses at the gene ends were 5 bases for V and 2 bases for J; bases not matched to a gene: 13. The CDR3 runs 17 residues. CDR3 DNA sequence: TGTGCCAGCAGTCTCCTTCCCGGGACAGGGATCCCCTACGAGCAGTACTTC. This gives the protein CASSLLPGTGIPYEQYF.

The table lists this clonotype with many counts. The V gene is TRBV7-3, the J gene TRBJ1-2, with TRBD1 matching 7 bases. Germline lookup yields CDR1 SGHTA and CDR2 FQGTGA. V shed 5 bases and J 3 bases; nucleotides not matched to a gene: 9. CDR3 length: 15 amino acids. The CDR3 DNA reads as TGTGCCAGCAGCCTGGAGGGGGCGCAGGACTATGGCTACACCTTC. Amino acids: CASSLEGAQDYGYTF.

At least ten counts were recorded for this clonotype. The V gene is TRBV7-2, the J gene TRBJ2-7; 15 nucleotides align to TRBD2. Germline CDR1 reads SGHTA; CDR2 reads FQGNSA. V shed 4 bases, J shed 3 bases, and the junction held 10 bases outside the gene matches. The CDR3 is 18 residues long. CDR3 residues: CASSSSGTSGRRSYEQYF. The DNA of the CDR3 is TGTGCCAGCAGCTCTTCCGGGACTAGCGGGAGGAGAAGCTACGAGCAGTACTTC.

This clonotype was counted ten times or more. The chain recombines TRBV7-8 with TRBJ2-1, with 12 bases aligning to TRBD2. Trimming at V came to 2 bases and at J to 7 bases, leaving 9 bases not matched to a gene. Germline values: CDR1 SGHVS, CDR2 FQNEAQ. The CDR3 is made up of 17 amino acids. CDR3 DNA sequence: TGTGCCAGCAGCTTATCGGGACTAGCGGGTGTCACTAATGAGCAGTTCTTC. Its translation is CASSLSGLAGVTNEQFF. The full variable domain, rest sourced from reference TRBV7-8 and TRBJ2-1, is GAGVSQSPRYKVAKRGQDVALRCDPISGHVSLFWYQQALGQGPEFLTYFQNEAQLDKSGLPSDRFFAERPEGSVSTLKIQRTQQEDSAVYLCASSLSGLAGVTNEQFFGPGTRLTVL.

The sample holds many counts of this clonotype. The J gene is TRBJ2-2, the V gene TRBV9; TRBD2 agrees at 7 bases. Germline CDR1 SGDLS, CDR2 YYNGEE. CDR3 length: 17 amino acids. Trimming took 3 bases from V and 2 from J; bases not matched to a gene: 10. The CDR3, as DNA: TGTGCCAGCAGCGCCCCCCAGAGGGAGGGCAACACCGGGGAGCTGTTTTTT. Translating gives CASSAPQREGNTGELFF.

The V and J genes are TRBV10-3 and TRBJ1-5, with D maybe TRBD1 (6 bases). This CDR3 comprises 15 residues. Germline assignment: CDR1 ENHRY and CDR2 SYGVKD. Trimming left V 3 bases short and J 0 bases short, with 9 bases between. CDR3 DNA: TGTGCCATCAGTGACGGGGGCGGTAGCAATCAGCCCCAGCATTTT. It yields the protein CAISDGGGSNQPQHF.

The chain recombines TRBV5-5 with TRBJ1-5; TRBD1 is a possible D gene (5 bases). The CDR3 loop spans 15 amino acids. V shed 0 bases and J shed 4 bases, with 11 bases lying between them. Germline V gives CDR1 SGHKS, CDR2 YYEKEE (reference sequence). The CDR3 sequence is CASSLEGVGNQPQHF. The CDR3 DNA follows: TGTGCCAGCAGCTTGGAAGGGGTGGGGAATCAGCCCCAGCATTTT.

This clonotype was recorded a few times. The chain employs TRBV7-3 and TRBJ2-3; 9 bases are shared with TRBD2. The CDR3 totals 16 residues. Germline V lookup: CDR1 SGHTA, CDR2 FQGTGA. The J segment lost 5 bases and the V segment lost 5 bases, leaving 11 bases of the junction unmatched. CDR3 nucleotide sequence: TGTGCCAGCAGCCCCGAACTAGCGGGCCAAAAAGATACGCAGTATTTT. Translated: CASSPELAGQKDTQYF.

This clonotype was detected ten times or more. V gene TRBV20-1 combines with J gene TRBJ2-1, with D hard to call. V gave up 0 bases and J gave up 4 bases, with 7 bases separating them. Per germline, CDR1 DFQATT and CDR2 SNEGSKA (reference sequence). The CDR3 has 13 residues. This CDR3 reads CSAREVGYNEQFF. The CDR3 DNA reads as TGCAGTGCTAGAGAGGTGGGGTACAATGAGCAGTTCTTC.

This clonotype showed up just a few times. DNA for the CDR3: TGCAGTGCTAGCCTCGGATTCGTTTACGAGCAGTACTTC. This encodes CSASLGFVYEQYF. The chain employs TRBV20-1 and TRBJ2-7; D gene uncertain. Trimming removed 3 bases from V and 4 bases from J, with 13 bases in between. Germline assignment: CDR1 DFQATT and CDR2 SNEGSKA (reference sequence). This CDR3 comprises 13 residues.

To note about this clonotype: A read error may produce the germline difference seen at one junction end. The rearrangement joins TRBV7-9 to TRBJ1-1; D not resolved. The germline V gene has CDR1 SEHNR and CDR2 FQNEAQ (reference sequence). The CDR3 sequence is 11 residues long. The CDR3 DNA sequence: TGTGCCAGCAGCTTAGATGGTGAAGCTCTCTTT. Protein sequence: CASSLDGEALF.

This clonotype was counted only a few times. V gene TRBV2 combines with J gene TRBJ1-5; D ambiguous. Between the trimmed V and J ends, which lost 3 bases and 1 base, there was a span of 10 bases. The CDR3 loop spans 15 amino acids. Germline assignment: CDR1 SNHLY and CDR2 FYNNEI. CDR3 sequence: CASSEWGGSNQPQHF. The CDR3 nucleotides read TGTGCCAGCAGTGAGTGGGGAGGAAGCAATCAGCCCCAGCATTTT.